The sequence of this T cell receptor beta chain was determined in a study of cytotoxic CD8 clonotypes in ibrutinib-treated CLL. Study overall: Among responders, roughly 24 were partial and 2 complete; after median 68 months, around 15 stayed remitted and roughly twelve progressed. Findings and limits, study-wide: Baseline levels of clonality went above those of age-matched healthy donors and moved with circulating CD8+ T-cell counts. Under treatment, the uncommon public clonotypes either contracted or remained stable.

This clone was seen just once. Its specificity is unknown. Target depth was 1 in 200,000 to 1 in 1 million T cells, about 10x per clonotype. Data came from immunoSEQ multiplex PCR; TCRdb stores just in-frame clones and leaves some out. The sample carries about 50,000 clones, about 57% recorded once. CDR3 size: 14 residues. The trim removed 0 bases at V and 6 bases at J, leaving 4 bases unmatched. The germline CDR1 and CDR2 sequences are KGHSY and FQNENV. The material sequenced was PBMCs, taken after 24 months of ibrutinib treatment. The TCR was taken from a human donor with chronic lymphocytic leukemia. This chain links TRBV16 with TRBJ2-7, with 8 bases that match TRBD1. The CDR3 reads CASSQSRTGFEQYF. The DNA of the CDR3 is TGTGCCAGCAGCCAATCTAGGACAGGGTTCGAGCAGTACTTC.